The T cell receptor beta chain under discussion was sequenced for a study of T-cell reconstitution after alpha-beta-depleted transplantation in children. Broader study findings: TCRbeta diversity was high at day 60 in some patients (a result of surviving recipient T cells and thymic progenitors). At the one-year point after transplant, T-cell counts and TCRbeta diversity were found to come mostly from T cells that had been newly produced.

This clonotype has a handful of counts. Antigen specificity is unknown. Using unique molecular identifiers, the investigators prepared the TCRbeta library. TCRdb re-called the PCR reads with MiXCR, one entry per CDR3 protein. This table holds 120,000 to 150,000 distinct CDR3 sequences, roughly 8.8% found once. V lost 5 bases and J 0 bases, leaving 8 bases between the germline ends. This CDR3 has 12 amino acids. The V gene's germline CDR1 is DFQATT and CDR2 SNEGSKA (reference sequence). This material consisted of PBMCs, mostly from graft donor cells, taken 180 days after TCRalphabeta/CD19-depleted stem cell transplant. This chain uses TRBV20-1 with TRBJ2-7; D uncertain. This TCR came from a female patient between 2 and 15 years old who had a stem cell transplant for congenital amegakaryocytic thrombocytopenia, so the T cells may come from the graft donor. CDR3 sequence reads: CSARFSSYEQYF. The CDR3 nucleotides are TGCAGTGCTCGGTTTAGCTCCTACGAGCAGTACTTC.